This TCR beta chain was obtained from a study of T cell repertoires in cytomegalovirus infection. This clonotype was seen at least ten times. CDR3 size: 13 residues. Germline CDR1 reads SGHTA; CDR2 reads FQGNSA. Trimming cost V 5 bases and J 5 bases, with 13 bases left between them. TCRdb reprocessed the reads via MiXCR and lists one record per CDR3 protein. The table includes approximately 250,000 distinct CDR3 sequences, approximately 8.3% detected once. Sequencing was done on a sample of PBMCs. V and J are TRBV7-2 and TRBJ2-7; D gene uncertain. The origin of this receptor is a human donor in good health (CMV status not recorded). Some clones in this sample may be carry-over from other donors' samples. CDR3 nucleotides: TGTGCCAGCAGCCTACGGCCTCACCACGAGCAGTACTTC. This translates into CASSLRPHHEQYF. Supplemented by reference TRBV7-2 and TRBJ2-7, the full variable domain reads GAGVSQSPSNKVTEKGKDVELRCDPISGHTALYWYRQSLGQGLEFLIYFQGNSAPDKSGLPSDRFSAERTGGSVSTLTIQRTQQEDSAVYLCASSLRPHHEQYFGPGTRLTVT.